This TCR beta chain was recovered during a study of blood T cell repertoires in COVID-19. Study context: Samples of COVID-19 (acute and convalescent) were obtained from the United States, Italy and Spain.

The table lists this clone with a few counts. Original handling: Counts of nucleated cells, estimated from reference gene primer amplification, were obtained. Data came from immunoSEQ multiplex PCR; TCRdb stores just in-frame clones and leaves some out. That table furnishes V, J and clone size, whereas the DNA furnished D and trimming. Found here are some 28,000 clones, about 80% of them singletons; the top ten hold 30% to 45%. The CDR3 has 14 amino acids. J gave up 5 bases and V 5 bases, and 8 bases lay outside the gene matches. Germline CDR1 is MNHEY and CDR2 is SMNVEV (reference sequence). This TCR derives from a man aged 70-80 years with acute or convalescent COVID-19. Sequencing was done on a sample of peripheral blood. V is TRBV27 and J is TRBJ2-5; TRBD2 aligns across 7 bases. This CDR3 is CASSLRTSGETQYF. DNA of the CDR3: TGTGCCAGCAGTCTAAGGACTAGTGGGGAGACCCAGTACTTC.